This T cell receptor beta chain was identified during a study of graft-versus-host responses after intestinal transplantation. Study background: Recipients uniformly received anti-thymocyte globulin induction, followed by tacrolimus and steroids for approximately 3 years. Points from the study as a whole: GvH clones were identified in recipient marrow, with some first appearing in ileum or blood.

To note about this clone: Its target is not known.

The CDR3 extends over 13 amino acids. The V gene lost 6 bases and the J gene lost 5 bases, with 13 bases spanning the gap. Germline V gene data show CDR1 as MNHEY and CDR2 as SVGAGI. Method: immunoSEQ multiplex PCR; TCRdb's copy keeps in-frame clones and lacks some. The table includes tens of thousands of clones, about 94% detected once. The input for sequencing was unstimulated CD4+ T cells sorted from spleen or lymph node cells, taken before transplant. The sequence derives from a human donor who was the organ donor for an intestinal transplant. The rearrangement links TRBV6-5 to TRBJ1-2; D ambiguous. CDR3 bases: TGTGCCAGCAGCGCGGGTCATGCGTATGGCTACACCTTC. Translated, it gives CASSAGHAYGYTF.